The entry below gives a single T cell receptor (beta chain) sequence along with its context. These data belong to a study of T cell changes during pregnancy in multiple sclerosis. The data were produced by immunoSEQ multiplex PCR, yet TCRdb's version contains in-frame clones alone and is incomplete. The sample has roughly 110,000 clones; roughly nine tenths are singletons. The CDR3 contains 15 residues. Germline CDR1 and CDR2: MDHEN and SYDVKM. Trimming removed 5 bases at V and 4 bases at J, with 14 bases between. This clonotype originated in a female donor with multiple sclerosis, enrolled in a pregnancy study. The specimen comprised peripheral blood, sampled before pregnancy. The rearrangement joins TRBV28 to TRBJ2-2; D is possibly TRBD2 (7 bases). The CDR3 DNA is TGTGCCAGCAGTCCTCGGGGGGCTGGCACCGGGGAGCTGTTTTTT. Its translation is CASSPRGAGTGELFF. Variable domain in full (rest from reference TRBV28 and TRBJ2-2): DVKVTQSSRYLVKRTGEKVFLECVQDMDHENMFWYRQDPGLGLRLIYFSYDVKMKEKGDIPEGYSVSREKKERFSLILESASTNQTSMYLCASSPRGAGTGELFFGEGSRLTVL.